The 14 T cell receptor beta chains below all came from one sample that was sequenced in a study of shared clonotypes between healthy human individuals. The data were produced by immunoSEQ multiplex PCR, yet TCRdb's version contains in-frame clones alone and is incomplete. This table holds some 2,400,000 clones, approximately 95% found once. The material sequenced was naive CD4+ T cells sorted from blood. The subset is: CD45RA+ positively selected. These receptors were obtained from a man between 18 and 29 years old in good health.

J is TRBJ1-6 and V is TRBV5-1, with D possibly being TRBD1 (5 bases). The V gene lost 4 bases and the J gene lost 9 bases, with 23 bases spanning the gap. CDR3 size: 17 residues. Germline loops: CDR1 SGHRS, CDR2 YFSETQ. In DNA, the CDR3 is TGCGCCAGCAGCCCAGAAATTAATCGGGACCCTACTTCACCCCTCCACTTT. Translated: CASSPEINRDPTSPLHF.

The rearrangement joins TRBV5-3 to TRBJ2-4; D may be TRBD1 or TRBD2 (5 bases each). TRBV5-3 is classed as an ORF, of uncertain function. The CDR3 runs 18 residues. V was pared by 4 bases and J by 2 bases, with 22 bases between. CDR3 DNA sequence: TGTGCCAGAAGCCCTACAGGACGGACTCCGTGGACCAAAAACATTCAGTACTTC. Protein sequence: CARSPTGRTPWTKNIQYF.

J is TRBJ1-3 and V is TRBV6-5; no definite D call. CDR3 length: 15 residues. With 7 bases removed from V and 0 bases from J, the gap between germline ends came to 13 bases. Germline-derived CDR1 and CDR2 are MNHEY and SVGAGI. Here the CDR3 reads CASMETFSSGNTIYF. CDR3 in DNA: TGTGCCAGCATGGAAACGTTCAGCTCTGGAAACACCATATATTTT.

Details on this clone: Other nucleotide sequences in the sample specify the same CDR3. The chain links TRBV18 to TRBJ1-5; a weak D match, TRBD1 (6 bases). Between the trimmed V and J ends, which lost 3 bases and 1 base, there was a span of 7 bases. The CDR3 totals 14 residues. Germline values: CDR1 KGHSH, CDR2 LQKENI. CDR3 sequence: CASSPGTSNQPQHF. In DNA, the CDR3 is TGTGCCAGCTCACCCGGGACAAGCAATCAGCCCCAGCATTTT.

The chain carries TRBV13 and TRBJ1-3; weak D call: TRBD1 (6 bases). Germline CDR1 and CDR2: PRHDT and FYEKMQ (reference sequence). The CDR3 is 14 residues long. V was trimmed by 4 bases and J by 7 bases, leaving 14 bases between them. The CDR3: CASSSTGQGNTIYF. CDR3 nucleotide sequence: TGTGCCAGCAGCTCTACGGGTCAGGGGAACACCATATATTTT.

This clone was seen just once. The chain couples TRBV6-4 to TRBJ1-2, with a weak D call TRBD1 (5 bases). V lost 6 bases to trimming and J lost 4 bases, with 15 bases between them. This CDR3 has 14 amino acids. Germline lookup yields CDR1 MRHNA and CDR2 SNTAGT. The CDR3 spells CASSETAGRYGYTF. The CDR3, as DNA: TGTGCCAGCAGCGAAACGGCGGGGCGCTATGGCTACACCTTC.

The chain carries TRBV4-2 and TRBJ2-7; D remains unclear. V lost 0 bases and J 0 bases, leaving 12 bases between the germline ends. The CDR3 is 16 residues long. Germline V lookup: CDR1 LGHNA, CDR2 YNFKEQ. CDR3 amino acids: CASSQEQWGGSYEQYF. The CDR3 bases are TGTGCCAGCAGCCAAGAGCAATGGGGTGGCTCCTACGAGCAGTACTTC.

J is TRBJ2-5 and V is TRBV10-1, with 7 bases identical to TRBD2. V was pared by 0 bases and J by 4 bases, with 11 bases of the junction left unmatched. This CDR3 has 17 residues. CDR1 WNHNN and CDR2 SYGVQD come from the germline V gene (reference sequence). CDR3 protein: CASSESIAGASGETQYF. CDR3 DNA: TGCGCCAGCAGTGAGTCGATAGCCGGAGCTAGCGGAGAGACCCAGTACTTC.

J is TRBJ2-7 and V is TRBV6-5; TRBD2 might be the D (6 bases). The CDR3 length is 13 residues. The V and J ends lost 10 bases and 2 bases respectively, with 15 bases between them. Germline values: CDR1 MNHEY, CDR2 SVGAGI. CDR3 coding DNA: TGTGCCACGCGGGACTCCCGGACCTACGAGCAGTACTTC. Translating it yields CATRDSRTYEQYF.

In DNA form, the CDR3 reads TGTGCTAGTGGTTTGACAGGGACAGGGAGGACCGGGGAGCTGTTTTTT. Protein product: CASGLTGTGRTGELFF. V usage is TRBV12-5 and J usage is TRBJ2-2, with 9 nucleotides matching TRBD1. Germline CDR1 is LGHNT and CDR2 is FRNRAP. V gave up 2 bases and J gave up 5 bases; unmatched junction bases: 6. This CDR3 is built from 16 residues.

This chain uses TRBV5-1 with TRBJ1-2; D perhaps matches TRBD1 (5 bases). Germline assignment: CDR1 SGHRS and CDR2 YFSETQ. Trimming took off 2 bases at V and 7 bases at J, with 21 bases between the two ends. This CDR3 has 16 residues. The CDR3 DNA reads TGCGCCAGCAGCTTAGCGGGGACCCGTTGGGAGGTTGGCTACACCTTC. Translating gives CASSLAGTRWEVGYTF. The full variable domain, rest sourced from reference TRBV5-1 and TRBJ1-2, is KAGVTQTPRYLIKTRGQQVTLSCSPISGHRSVSWYQQTPGQGLQFLFEYFSETQRNKGNFPGRFSGRQFSNSRSEMNVSTLELGDSALYLCASSLAGTRWEVGYTFGSGTRLTVV.

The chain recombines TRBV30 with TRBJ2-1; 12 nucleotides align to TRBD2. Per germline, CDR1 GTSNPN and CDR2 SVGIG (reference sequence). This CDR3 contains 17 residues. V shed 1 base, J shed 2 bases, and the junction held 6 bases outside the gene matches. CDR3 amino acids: CAWSATRTSGTYNEQFF. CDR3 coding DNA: TGTGCCTGGAGTGCAACCCGGACTAGCGGGACCTACAATGAGCAGTTCTTC.

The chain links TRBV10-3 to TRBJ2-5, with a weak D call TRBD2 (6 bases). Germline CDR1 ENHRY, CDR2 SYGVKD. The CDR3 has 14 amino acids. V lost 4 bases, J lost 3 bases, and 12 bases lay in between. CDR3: CAISASSGEETQYF. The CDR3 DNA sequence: TGTGCCATCAGTGCAAGTAGCGGAGAAGAGACCCAGTACTTC.

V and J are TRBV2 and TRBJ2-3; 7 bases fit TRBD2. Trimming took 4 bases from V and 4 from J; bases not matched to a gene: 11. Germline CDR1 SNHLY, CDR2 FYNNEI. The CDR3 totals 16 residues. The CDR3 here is CASSVVAGEVSDTQYF. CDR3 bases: TGTGCCAGCAGTGTTGTTGCGGGAGAGGTTTCAGATACGCAGTATTTT.